These 12 T cell receptor beta chains were sequenced from one sample in a study of OX40 agonist ivuxolimab in advanced cancers. The data were produced by immunoSEQ multiplex PCR, yet TCRdb's version contains in-frame clones alone and is incomplete. This sample has more than 60,000 clones, with around 93% found just once. The material sequenced was CD4+ or CD8+ T cells sorted from blood, taken in a trial of the OX40 agonist ivuxolimab. The receptors derive from an adult with an advanced solid tumor such as melanoma, head and neck, liver or kidney cancer.

The chain links TRBV5-1 to TRBJ2-1, with 11 nucleotides matching TRBD2. Germline CDR1 and CDR2: SGHRS and YFSETQ. This CDR3 spans 16 amino acids. The junction had 9 bases not matched to a gene; V was cut back by 3 bases and J by 7 bases. In nucleotides, the CDR3 is TGCGCCAGCAGCTCCACTAGCGGGAGTAATAGTAATGAGCAGTTCTTC. Its protein is CASSSTSGSNSNEQFF.

The V call is TRBV9, the J call TRBJ2-2; the D is unclear. Trimming left V 3 bases short and J 2 bases short, with 5 bases between. The CDR3 contains 13 residues. Per the germline V gene, CDR1 is SGDLS and CDR2 is YYNGEE. The CDR3 is CASSGPNTGELFF. The CDR3 DNA is TGTGCCAGCAGCGGACCTAACACCGGGGAGCTGTTTTTT.

This chain joins TRBV7-2 and TRBJ2-5; D is possibly TRBD2 (5 bases). This CDR3 has 16 residues. V lost 4 bases, J lost 2 bases, and 17 bases lay in between. Germline loops: CDR1 SGHTA, CDR2 FQGNSA. CDR3 residues: CASSSILLDWQETQYF. The CDR3, as DNA: TGTGCCAGCAGCTCAATATTACTAGATTGGCAAGAGACCCAGTACTTC. The whole variable domain, remainder taken from reference TRBV7-2 and TRBJ2-5, is GAGVSQSPSNKVTEKGKDVELRCDPISGHTALYWYRQSLGQGLEFLIYFQGNSAPDKSGLPSDRFSAERTGGSVSTLTIQRTQQEDSAVYLCASSSILLDWQETQYFGPGTRLLVL.

This chain uses TRBV7-9 with TRBJ1-3, with 7 nucleotides matching TRBD1. Germline V gives CDR1 SEHNR, CDR2 FQNEAQ (reference sequence). The CDR3 extends over 14 amino acids. Losses at the gene ends were 3 bases for V and 3 bases for J; bases not matched to a gene: 2. The DNA of the CDR3 is TGTGCCAGCAGCTTGAGGGACAGTGGAAACACCATATATTTT. Its translation: CASSLRDSGNTIYF.

This chain joins TRBV27 and TRBJ2-3; the D is unclear. Germline V gives CDR1 MNHEY, CDR2 SMNVEV (reference sequence). The CDR3 consists of 8 residues. CDR3 region: CTRPTQYF. Written as DNA, the CDR3 is TGTACCCGCCCTACGCAGTATTTT.

The chain has TRBV9 and TRBJ2-3, with a tentative D call TRBD2 (5 bases). V was clipped by 6 bases and J by 3 bases, with 17 bases between them. Germline V gives CDR1 SGDLS, CDR2 YYNGEE. The CDR3 spans 15 residues. In nucleotides, the CDR3 is TGTGCCAGCACTGTATCGGGGTACGCGACAGATACGCAGTATTTT. Amino acid sequence: CASTVSGYATDTQYF.

The CDR3 loop is CASSIGQVGYEQYF. The CDR3 DNA sequence: TGTGCCAGTAGTATCGGGCAGGTAGGCTACGAGCAGTACTTC. The rearrangement uses TRBV19 and TRBJ2-7; D is unclear. CDR1 is LNHDA and CDR2 is SQIVND in the germline V gene (reference sequence). There are 14 residues in the CDR3. V lost 3 bases and J 3 bases, leaving 12 bases between the germline ends.

The chain recombines TRBV28 with TRBJ1-5; no definite D call. The CDR3 totals 15 residues. Trimming took 11 bases from V and 0 from J, leaving 17 bases between them. Germline values: CDR1 MDHEN, CDR2 SYDVKM. Here the CDR3 DNA reads TGTGCCGGAGGAAAAAACACGGCTAGCAATCAGCCCCAGCATTTT. This sequence encodes CAGGKNTASNQPQHF.

The chain carries TRBV6-5 and TRBJ1-2; 7 bases agree with TRBD1. Germline V gene data show CDR1 as MNHEY and CDR2 as SVGAGI. The CDR3 length is 16 residues. The V gene end was trimmed by 2 bases and the J gene end by 5 bases; junction bases not matched to a gene: 11. The CDR3 is CASSYGGTEGRYGYTF. CDR3 sequence (DNA): TGTGCCAGCAGTTACGGAGGGACAGAAGGGCGATATGGCTACACCTTC.

This rearrangement joins TRBV9 to TRBJ2-1, with D maybe TRBD2 (6 bases). Germline V gene sequence: CDR1 SGDLS, CDR2 YYNGEE. The CDR3 contains 16 residues. Trimming pared 3 bases from V and 5 bases from J, leaving 18 bases between. CDR3 sequence: CASSANPGTGNNEQFF. In DNA, the CDR3 is TGTGCCAGCAGCGCCAATCCCGGGACTGGCAACAATGAGCAGTTCTTC.

The chain employs TRBV28 and TRBJ1-5, with a tentative D call TRBD1 (5 bases). This CDR3 is 13 amino acids long. Germline CDR1 reads MDHEN; CDR2 reads SYDVKM. V lost 2 bases, J lost 8 bases, and 10 bases lay in between. The CDR3 is CASSLDWGEPQHF. Here the CDR3 DNA reads TGTGCCAGCAGTTTAGATTGGGGGGAGCCCCAGCATTTT.

CDR3 DNA sequence: TGTGCCAGCAGTGGGGTGACTAGCGGGAGATCCAATGAGCAGTTCTTC. Its translation: CASSGVTSGRSNEQFF. This chain links TRBV6-1 with TRBJ2-1, with 12 bases identical to TRBD2. The ends lost 4 bases at V and 6 bases at J; junction bases unmatched: 7. The V gene's germline CDR1 is MNHNS and CDR2 SASEGT. The CDR3 loop spans 16 amino acids.